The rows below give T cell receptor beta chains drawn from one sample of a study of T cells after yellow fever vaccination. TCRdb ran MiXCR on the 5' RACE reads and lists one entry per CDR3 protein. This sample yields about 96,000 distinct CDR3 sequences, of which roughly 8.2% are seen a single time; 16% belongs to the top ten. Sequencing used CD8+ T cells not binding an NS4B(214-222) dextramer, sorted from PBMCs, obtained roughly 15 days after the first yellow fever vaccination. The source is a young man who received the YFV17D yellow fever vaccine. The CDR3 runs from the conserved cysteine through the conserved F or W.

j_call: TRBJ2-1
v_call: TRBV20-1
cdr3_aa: CCARDAGTSYNEQFF

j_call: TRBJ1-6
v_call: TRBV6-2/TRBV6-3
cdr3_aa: CASSYSSKWGNSPLHF

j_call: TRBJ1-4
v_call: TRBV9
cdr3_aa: CASRDRAKTNEKLFF

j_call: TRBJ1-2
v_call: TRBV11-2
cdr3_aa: CASSLGGNGYTF

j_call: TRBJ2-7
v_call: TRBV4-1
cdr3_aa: CASSQELSGGLIEGPLYEQYF

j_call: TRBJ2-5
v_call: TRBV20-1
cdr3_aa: CSARTGLQTQYF

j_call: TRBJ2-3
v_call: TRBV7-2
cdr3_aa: CASSLGTFGRTQYF

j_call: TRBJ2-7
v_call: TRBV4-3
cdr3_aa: CASSPTGGGSYEQYF

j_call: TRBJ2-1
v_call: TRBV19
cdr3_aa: CASSHTTYNEQFF

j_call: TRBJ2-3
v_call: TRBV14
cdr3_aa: CASSQVGSTDTQYF

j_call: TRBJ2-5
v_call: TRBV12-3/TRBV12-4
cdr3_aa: CASSLGAWRGQETQYF

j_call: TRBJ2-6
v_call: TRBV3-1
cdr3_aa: CASSQVAGRSGANVLTF

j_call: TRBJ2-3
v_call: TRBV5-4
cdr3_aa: CASSTNPGDTQYF

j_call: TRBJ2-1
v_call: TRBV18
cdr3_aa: CASSPPQNNEQFF

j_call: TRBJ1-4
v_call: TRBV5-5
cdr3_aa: CASSPMLATNEKLFF

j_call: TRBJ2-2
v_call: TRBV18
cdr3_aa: CASSPPAGHTGELFF

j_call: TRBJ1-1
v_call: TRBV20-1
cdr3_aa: CSAILTGDTEAFF

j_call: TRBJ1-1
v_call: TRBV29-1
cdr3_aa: CSVEPRDLVGTEAFF

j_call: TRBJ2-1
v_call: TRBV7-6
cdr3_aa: CASSLAGRDSSYNEQFF

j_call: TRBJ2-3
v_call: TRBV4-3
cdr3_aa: CASSQLAGGYTDTQYF

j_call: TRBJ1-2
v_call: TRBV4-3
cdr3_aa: CASSQDRWEGYGYTF

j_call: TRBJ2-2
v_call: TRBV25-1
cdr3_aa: CASSENVELFF

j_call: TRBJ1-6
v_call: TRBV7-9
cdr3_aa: CASSLDLLPLHF

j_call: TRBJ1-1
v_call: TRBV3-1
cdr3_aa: CASSTRQGVTEAFF

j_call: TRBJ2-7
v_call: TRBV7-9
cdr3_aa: CASSLGTSGAFEQYF

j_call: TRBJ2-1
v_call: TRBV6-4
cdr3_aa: CASSPLGTGYNEQFF

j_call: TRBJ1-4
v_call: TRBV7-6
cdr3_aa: CASSLAIGATNEKLFF

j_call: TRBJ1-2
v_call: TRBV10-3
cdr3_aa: CATRDRTEGGPNYGYTF

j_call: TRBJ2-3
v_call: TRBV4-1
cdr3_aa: CASSRSGEYTDTQYF

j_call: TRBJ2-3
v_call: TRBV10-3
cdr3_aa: CAISDNLRGGVTDTQYF

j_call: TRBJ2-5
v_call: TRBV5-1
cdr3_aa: CASGENLSAQYF

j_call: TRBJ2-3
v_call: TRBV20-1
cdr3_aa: CSASNPGLAGGGTDTQYF

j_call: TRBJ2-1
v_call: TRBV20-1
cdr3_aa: CSARDGSRPVPEQFF

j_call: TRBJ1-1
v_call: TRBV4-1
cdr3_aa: CASSQVGGTEAFF

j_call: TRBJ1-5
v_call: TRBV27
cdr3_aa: CASSAWTGNNNQPQHF

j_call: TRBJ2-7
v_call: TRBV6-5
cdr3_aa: CASSYSRVAYEQYF

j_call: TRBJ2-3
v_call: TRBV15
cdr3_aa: CATSRDRARGRRTDTQYF

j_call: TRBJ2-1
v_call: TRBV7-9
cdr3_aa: CASSSTGTSSYNEQFF

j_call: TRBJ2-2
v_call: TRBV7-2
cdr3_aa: CASSPVQGANGELFF

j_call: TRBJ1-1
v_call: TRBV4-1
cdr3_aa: CASSRQVGVGTEAFF

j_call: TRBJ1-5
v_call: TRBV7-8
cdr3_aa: CASTLSGGASNQPQHF

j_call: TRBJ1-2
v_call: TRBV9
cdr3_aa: CASSGPTGGLGGYGYTF

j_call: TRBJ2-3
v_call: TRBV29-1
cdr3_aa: CSVGHQNDYTQYF

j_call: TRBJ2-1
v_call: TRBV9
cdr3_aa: CASSVLAGRSSYNEQFF

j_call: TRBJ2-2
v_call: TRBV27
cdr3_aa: CASSQVGLAGGPHTGELFF

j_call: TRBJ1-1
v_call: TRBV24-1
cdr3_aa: CATSAKGEGAEAFF

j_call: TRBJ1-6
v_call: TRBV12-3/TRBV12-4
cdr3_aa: CASSLVGDQNSPLHF

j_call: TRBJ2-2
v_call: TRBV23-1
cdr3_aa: CASSQDLATVEDGTGELFF

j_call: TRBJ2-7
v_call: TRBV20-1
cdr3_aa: CCAKINRDLNSYEQYF

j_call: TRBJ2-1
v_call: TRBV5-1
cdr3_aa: CASSPTYNEQFF

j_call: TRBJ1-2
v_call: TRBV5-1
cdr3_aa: CASTDRRDRGNGYTF

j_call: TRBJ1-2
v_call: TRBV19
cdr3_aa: CASSAPDSEGYGYTF

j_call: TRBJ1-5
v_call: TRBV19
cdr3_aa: CASSYGDYSNQPQHF

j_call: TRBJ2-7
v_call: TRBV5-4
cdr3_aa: CASSRDGGVGYEQYF

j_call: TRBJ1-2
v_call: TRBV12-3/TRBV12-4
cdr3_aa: CASSSPLTF

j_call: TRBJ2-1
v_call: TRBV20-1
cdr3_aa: CSARDRGLAGAPNEQFF

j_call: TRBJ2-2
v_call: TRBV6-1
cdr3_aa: CASSPGQPVNTGELFF

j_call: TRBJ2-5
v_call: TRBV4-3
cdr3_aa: CASSQKQAQSETQYF

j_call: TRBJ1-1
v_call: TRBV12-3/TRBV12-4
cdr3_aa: CASSLVRFLNTEAFF